Shown below are 18 T cell receptor beta chains from a single sample sequenced in a study of T cell repertoires in cytomegalovirus infection. MiXCR, applied by TCRdb to the reads, yields one record per CDR3 protein. The table includes approximately 110,000 distinct CDR3 sequences, around 10% detected once. Their specific antigens are unknown. The sequenced sample was PBMCs, sequenced either directly or after in vitro stimulation (not recorded which). These receptors were collected from a human donor in good health (CMV status not recorded). Some clones in this sample may be carry-over from other donors' samples.

The gene calls are TRBV7-8 and TRBJ1-2, with unresolved D. V was pared by 2 bases and J by 5 bases, with 21 bases between. The CDR3 is made up of 17 amino acids. Germline V gene data show CDR1 as SGHVS and CDR2 as FQNEAQ. The CDR3 loop reads CASSLSFPTGIRYGYTF. CDR3 nucleotide sequence: TGTGCCAGCAGCTTATCTTTTCCTACGGGGATACGGTATGGCTACACCTTC.

Concerning this clonotype: A read error is possible here, since a much larger clone lies one base away. The J gene is TRBJ2-2, the V gene TRBV7-2; D might be TRBD1 or TRBD2, each matching 6 bases. There are 15 residues in the CDR3. CDR1 and CDR2 (germline): SGHTA, FQGNSA. The CDR3 coding sequence is TGTGCCAACAGCGGAACTAGGGGGGTAGCCGGGGAGCTGTTTTTT. This codes for CANSGTRGVAGELFF.

The V gene is TRBV7-9, the J gene TRBJ1-1; D unclear. The CDR3 consists of 13 residues. Trimming removed 3 bases from V and 6 bases from J, with 11 bases in between. Germline V gene sequence: CDR1 SEHNR, CDR2 FQNEAQ (reference sequence). CDR3 in amino acids: CASSFSAVAEAFF. CDR3 DNA sequence: TGTGCCAGCAGCTTTTCAGCAGTCGCTGAAGCTTTCTTT.

The rearrangement uses TRBV30 and TRBJ2-3, with TRBD2 as a possible D gene (6 bases). The germline V gene encodes CDR1 GTSNPN and CDR2 SVGIG (reference sequence). This CDR3 contains 16 residues. The V and J ends lost 3 bases and 8 bases respectively, with 24 bases between them. Here the CDR3 reads CAWSAFGGNLKATQYF. In DNA, the CDR3 is TGTGCCTGGAGCGCATTTGGAGGGAATCTTAAGGCTACGCAGTATTTT.

This clonotype was detected ten times or more. V gene TRBV27 combines with J gene TRBJ1-5, with a possible D match to TRBD1 (6 bases). Germline loops: CDR1 MNHEY, CDR2 SMNVEV (reference sequence). Trimming left V 5 bases short and J 7 bases short, with 15 bases between. This CDR3 contains 14 residues. The CDR3 loop is CASSPYRVEQPQHF. The CDR3 coding sequence is TGTGCCAGCAGTCCATACAGGGTAGAGCAGCCCCAGCATTTT.

This clonotype was observed a handful of times. The J gene is TRBJ1-1, the V gene TRBV12-3 or TRBV12-4, with 8 bases fitting TRBD1. Trimming removed 6 bases from V and 5 bases from J; junction bases left unmatched: 8. The CDR3 spans 14 residues. The CDR3 DNA sequence: TGTGCCAGCAGCCCGACAGGGGAGGATACTGAAGCTTTCTTT. Its translation: CASSPTGEDTEAFF.

The chain recombines TRBV7-2 with TRBJ2-1; no clear D. The CDR3 totals 14 residues. CDR1 and CDR2 (germline): SGHTA, FQGNSA. Trimming removed 1 base at V and 2 bases at J, with 6 bases between. Here the CDR3 reads CASSLGSAYNEQFF. The CDR3 bases are TGTGCCAGCAGCTTAGGCAGCGCCTACAATGAGCAGTTCTTC.

With regard to this clonotype: With a much larger clone just one base away, this may be a read error. The chain has TRBV7-2 and TRBJ2-3; D not resolved. Germline V gives CDR1 SGHTA, CDR2 FQGNSA. V lost 1 base and J 2 bases, leaving 4 bases between the germline ends. The CDR3 contains 13 residues. The CDR3 nucleotides read TGTGCCAGCAGCTTAGACTTCACAGATACGCAGTATTTT. It codes for CASSLDFTDTQYF.

This clonotype appeared a few times. The chain recombines TRBV4-3 with TRBJ1-5; no firm D call. The length of the CDR3 is 12 residues. Trimming took 0 bases from V and 4 from J, leaving 1 base between them. Per germline, CDR1 LGHNA and CDR2 YSLEER. The CDR3 DNA follows: TGCGCCAGCAGCCAAGATAATCAGCCCCAGCATTTT. It translates to CASSQDNQPQHF.

This clonotype was seen just once. The chain joins TRBV4-1 to TRBJ1-1; D is unresolved. Germline CDR1 reads MGHRA; CDR2 reads YSYEKL. The CDR3 has 13 amino acids. V was pared by 3 bases and J by 10 bases, with 15 bases between. Here the CDR3 reads CASSQFPASGAFF. The CDR3 DNA is TGCGCCAGCAGCCAGTTCCCGGCGAGCGGAGCTTTCTTT.

The chain links TRBV6-2 or TRBV6-3 to TRBJ2-1, with 8 bases identical to TRBD1. J was trimmed by 8 bases and V by 6 bases; bases with no gene match: 6. The CDR3 loop spans 13 amino acids. Germline CDR1 MNHEY, CDR2 SVGEGT. DNA for the CDR3: TGTGCCAGCAGCCACAGGGGGAAGTATGAGCAGTTCTTC. Its protein product is CASSHRGKYEQFF.

V usage is TRBV2 and J usage is TRBJ2-7; D call uncertain. CDR1 is SNHLY and CDR2 is FYNNEI in the germline V gene. The CDR3 runs 14 residues. V gave up 6 bases and J gave up 2 bases, with 14 bases separating them. CDR3 nucleotide sequence: TGTGCCAGCAGCCCAGACGCCGCAACCTACGAGCAGTACGTC. It codes for CASSPDAATYEQYV.

This clonotype was seen at least ten times. This chain connects TRBV12-3 or TRBV12-4 to TRBJ2-2, with D maybe TRBD2 (6 bases). CDR3 length: 16 residues. The V end lost 5 bases, the J end lost 5 bases, and 18 bases lay between the germline ends. CDR3 DNA: TGTGCCAGCAGTGGGGTGGAGGGGAAAAGAACCGGGGAGCTGTTTTTT. It translates to CASSGVEGKRTGELFF.

This clonotype was detected many times. J is TRBJ2-6 and V is TRBV4-3; D possibly corresponds to TRBD2 (6 bases). Trimming left V 0 bases short and J 4 bases short, with 10 bases between. Germline values: CDR1 LGHNA, CDR2 YSLEER. The CDR3 extends over 16 amino acids. CDR3 in amino acids: CASSQEGGTGANVLTF. CDR3 DNA: TGCGCCAGCAGCCAAGAGGGCGGGACCGGGGCCAACGTCCTGACTTTC.

This clonotype was picked up many times. The chain joins TRBV28 to TRBJ2-7; TRBD1 agrees at 10 bases. CDR1 is MDHEN, CDR2 SYDVKM, per germline. Trimming at V came to 6 bases and at J to 4 bases, leaving 9 bases not matched to a gene. This CDR3 has 15 amino acids. The CDR3 DNA follows: TGTGCCAGCAGGGGCGGGACAGGGGATTGGTACGAGCAGTACTTC. Protein product: CASRGGTGDWYEQYF.

This clonotype showed up many times. This chain joins TRBV6-5 and TRBJ1-2, with 9 bases identical to TRBD1. This CDR3 is built from 19 residues. CDR1 is MNHEY, CDR2 SVGAGI, per germline. V lost 4 bases, J lost 2 bases, and 17 bases stayed unmatched. DNA for the CDR3: TGTGCCAGCAGTTCATCCTTCGGGACAGGGAATTTTTGGAACTATGGCTACACCTTC. Its translation is CASSSSFGTGNFWNYGYTF.

There are many counts of this clonotype. The CDR3 spells CASSLTPRGSDEQFF. The CDR3 DNA sequence: TGTGCCAGCAGCTTAACACCCAGAGGTAGCGATGAGCAGTTCTTC. The chain combines TRBV7-6 with TRBJ2-1; weak D call: TRBD2 (5 bases). The CDR3 is made up of 15 amino acids. V was cut by 2 bases and J by 8 bases, with 16 bases left in between. Germline V gives CDR1 SGHVS, CDR2 FNYEAQ.

The chain uses TRBV29-1 and TRBJ2-1, with 9 bases aligning to TRBD2. V gave up 8 bases and J gave up 7 bases; unmatched junction bases: 9. Germline CDR1 and CDR2: SQVTM and ANQGSEA. The CDR3 has 13 residues. The CDR3 bases are TGCAGCTCGGGCTTAGCGGGAGCGAATGAGCAGTTCTTC. Protein: CSSGLAGANEQFF.